The entry below describes one TCR beta chain. Its antigen has not been determined. Base qualities are not recorded, but no much larger clone differs from it by a single base. In the paper's terms, the time point label means: pretreatment peripheral blood. A cohort of around 29 patients with locally advanced or metastatic urothelial carcinoma, treated at Memorial Sloan Kettering on a trial protocol, was included. Peripheral blood mononuclear cells were collected pretreatment and during treatment, with between 1 and 8 total time points per patient. The Qiagen DNeasy Blood extraction kit was used to purify genomic DNA from total PBMCs and tumor samples. Collected pretreatment and during treatment, PBMCs were isolated and stored as previously described. The data originate from a study of PD-L1 blockade in urothelial cancer (dated by TCRdb to 2016 to 2017). With regard to the full study: Every patient began therapy in 2014 and was given atezolizumab 1,200 mg intravenously every 3 weeks. About 90% of the roughly 29 patients were males with bladder-origin urothelial cancer, and about 65% of the roughly 30 reported a prior smoking history. An ECOG performance status of 0 or 1 was recorded for the patients, and 0 to 3 prior chemotherapy regimens had been received by the patients. Blood samples were analyzed at two time points: 3 weeks after treatment start (second dose) and 6 weeks after treatment start. Blood samples yielded a median of roughly 140,000 T cells and more than 80,000 unique TCRs, with median clonality around 0.084. The study, an exploratory multi-omic analysis, examined somatic, immune and clinical correlates of response to PD-L1 blockade with atezolizumab in urothelial cancer. Pretreatment tumor samples, along with matched peripheral blood serially collected before and after atezolizumab treatment, were subjected to TCR sequencing. Durable clinical benefit was defined as a progression-free survival longer than 6 months, and TCR features were additionally tested against progression-free survival and overall survival. In the same patients who had TCR sequencing, pretreatment tumors also underwent whole exome sequencing and RNA sequencing. Durable clinical benefit was achieved by nine patients and was not achieved by 20 patients. Pretreatment blood TCR-seq was available for under 35 patients, at least one posttreatment blood collection was obtained for some 25 patients, and tumor TCR-seq was available for some 25 patients. General conclusions and limits of the study: Greater expansion of tumor-associated TCR clones in peripheral blood 3 weeks after the start of treatment was observed in patients with durable benefit (n of about 21, p = 0.022). Small sample size (n ≈ 29) and many exploratory analyses mean the results are intended to be hypothesis-generating. A pretreatment peripheral blood TCR clonality below the median was linked to improved progression-free and overall survival.

Synthetic TCR analog templates were spiked into each PCR so that absolute template abundance could be estimated from read counts. Using the immunoSEQ assay, TCRbeta CDR3 regions were amplified from genomic DNA with bias-controlled V and J gene primers. Rearranged TCRbeta segments were sequenced at approximately 20X coverage. In the paper's pipeline: Sequencing errors were corrected by clustering, and CDR3s were annotated against IMGT so that V, D and J genes could be assigned. Downstream analyses used only productive TCRbeta rearrangements, leaving out any out-of-frame or stop-codon sequences. Clonality was calculated as one minus the Shannon entropy normalized by the log of the number of unique productive sequences. Fisher's exact test with Benjamini-Hochberg correction, using a cutoff of adjusted p below 0.01, was how clones that differed between time points or between blood and tumor were identified. TCRdb's version of the immuneACCESS table is confined to in-frame rearrangements and falls short of the full clone set. An unresolved V gene accounts for under half of the shortfall where checked; the remainder is of unknown origin. That table furnishes V, J and clone size, whereas the DNA furnished D and trimming. The sample records fewer than 60,000 clones, over 75% of which are singletons. Roughly 14% of the sample is in the top ten clones.

Sequencing used PBMCs, obtained around atezolizumab (anti-PD-L1) treatment. The origin of this receptor is a man between 65 and 85 years old with urothelial cancer.

The CDR3 loop reads CASSALAGGRETQYF. The bases are TGTGCCAGCAGCGCTCTAGCGGGAGGGCGAGAGACCCAGTACTTC. The chain is encoded by TRBV7-2 joined to TRBJ2-5; 12 middle bases align to TRBD2. The CDR3 sequence holds 15 residues, the cysteine and phenylalanine included. CDR3 DNA is the only sequence kept; it has 45 bases, read in frame from the first base. V has 5 bases trimmed and J has 4 bases trimmed; junction bases matching no gene number 5. As encoded in the germline V gene, CDR1 is SGHTA while CDR2 is FQGNSA.